This is a list of T cell receptor beta chains from one sample in a study of shared clonotypes between healthy human individuals. Assay: immunoSEQ multiplex PCR; the TCRdb copy retains only in-frame clones and omits some. The table has approximately 640,000 clones, around 90% seen once. Sample: memory CD8+ T cells from PBMCs. The receptors were sampled from a man aged 18 to 30 in good health. Some clones in this sample may be carry-over from other donors' samples. Both conserved end residues are part of each CDR3. The D gene is left open where the match is weak.

TRBJ2-7,TRBV30,.,12,CAWADNSYEQYF
TRBJ2-1,TRBV9,TRBD1,15,CASSHTGTGNNEQFF
TRBJ1-5,TRBV28,TRBD1,17,CASSPSPATGEGQPQHF
TRBJ1-5,TRBV6-6,.,16,CASSYGTWETGQPQHF
TRBJ2-7,TRBV25-1,TRBD2,14,CASTTGREGYEQYF
TRBJ1-1,TRBV7-6,.,14,CASSLGRMNTEAFF
TRBJ2-1,TRBV5-1,TRBD1,16,CASRATGGSSYNEQFF
TRBJ1-1,TRBV7-9,.,12,CASSFQGTEAFF
TRBJ2-7,TRBV7-9,.,13,CASSLGGSSEQYF
TRBJ2-2,TRBV7-9,TRBD2,17,CASSLHGLAGHTGELFF
TRBJ2-2,TRBV7-8,TRBD1,15,CASTTGGVHTGELFF
TRBJ1-3,TRBV13,TRBD1,17,CASSIELDRGSGNTIYF
TRBJ2-3,TRBV27,.,14,CASSLGGSTDTQYF
TRBJ2-7,TRBV5-1,.,15,CASRPSSGTGYEQYF
TRBJ1-6,TRBV6-1,.,14,CASSGLWRNSPLHF
TRBJ1-1,TRBV5-6,.,14,CASSYRAGRTEAFF
TRBJ2-1,TRBV29-1,TRBD2,11,CSVAGGVEQFF
TRBJ2-7,TRBV27,.,12,CATAPGAGEQYF
TRBJ2-1,TRBV11-2,TRBD2,17,CASSSYGTSGRSNEQFF
TRBJ2-1,TRBV27,.,17,CASSFSPSDHSSGFAFF
TRBJ1-5,TRBV7-8,TRBD1,15,CASSLRGQGNQPQHF
TRBJ2-3,TRBV7-8,TRBD1,15,CASSRGQGRTDTQYF
TRBJ1-1,TRBV27,.,14,CASSLGGVNTEAFF
TRBJ2-5,TRBV5-8,.,15,CASSSQGISQETQYF
TRBJ2-7,TRBV6-5,.,13,CASSYFHRDEQYF
TRBJ1-1,TRBV20-1,.,11,CSARRQRGAFF
TRBJ2-2,TRBV5-8,.,15,CASSYRDINTGELFF
TRBJ1-5,TRBV7-8,.,15,CASSYHRDTNQPQHF
TRBJ1-5,TRBV18,.,19,CASSPRGELTNHSNQPQHF
TRBJ1-1,TRBV5-4,.,14,CASSLERGNTEAFF
TRBJ1-3,TRBV5-8,TRBD1,16,CASTTSDRAYGNTIYF
TRBJ2-5,TRBV6-5,.,13,CASSYGPQETQYF